This note documents a single T cell receptor (beta chain) sequence. Trimming removed 10 bases from V and 10 bases from J, with 17 bases in between. Looked up from germline, CDR1 is MDHEN and CDR2 is SYDVKM. The CDR3 is made up of 13 amino acids. This specimen belongs to a study of T cell changes during pregnancy in multiple sclerosis. This table comes from immunoSEQ multiplex PCR, and its TCRdb copy is limited to in-frame clones, with some not included. This table holds tens of thousands of clones, about 89% found once. This TCR came from a female donor in good health, enrolled as a control in a pregnancy study. This rearrangement joins TRBV28 to TRBJ1-6, with D possibly being TRBD1 (5 bases). The material was CD4+ T cells from peripheral blood mononuclear cells, obtained in the first trimester of pregnancy. As DNA, the CDR3 is TGTGCCATGCGGCCTTCCCGGGGGTCACCCCTCCACTTT. This gives the protein CAMRPSRGSPLHF.